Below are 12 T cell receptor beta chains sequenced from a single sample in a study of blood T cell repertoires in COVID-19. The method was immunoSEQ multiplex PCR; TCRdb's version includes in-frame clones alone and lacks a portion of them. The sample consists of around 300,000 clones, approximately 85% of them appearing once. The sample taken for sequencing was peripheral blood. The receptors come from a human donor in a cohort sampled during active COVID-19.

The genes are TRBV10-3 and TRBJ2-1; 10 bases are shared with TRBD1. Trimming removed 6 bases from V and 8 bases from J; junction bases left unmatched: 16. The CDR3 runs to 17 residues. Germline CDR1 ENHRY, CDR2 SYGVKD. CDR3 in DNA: TGTGCCATCAGGAAACAAACCGGGACAGGGGTAAGCGATGAGCAGTTCTTC. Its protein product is CAIRKQTGTGVSDEQFF.

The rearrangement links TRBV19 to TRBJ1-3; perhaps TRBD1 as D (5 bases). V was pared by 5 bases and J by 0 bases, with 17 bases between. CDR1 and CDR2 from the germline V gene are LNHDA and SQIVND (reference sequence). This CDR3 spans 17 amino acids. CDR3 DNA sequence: TGTGCCAGTAGTCTTAGGGACTCGGCCTCCTCTGGAAACACCATATATTTT. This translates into CASSLRDSASSGNTIYF. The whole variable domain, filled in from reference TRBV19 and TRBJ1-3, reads DGGITQSPKYLFRKEGQNVTLSCEQNLNHDAMYWYRQDPGQGLRLIYYSQIVNDFQKGDIAEGYSVSREKKESFPLTVTSAQKNPTAFYLCASSLRDSASSGNTIYFGEGSWLTVV.

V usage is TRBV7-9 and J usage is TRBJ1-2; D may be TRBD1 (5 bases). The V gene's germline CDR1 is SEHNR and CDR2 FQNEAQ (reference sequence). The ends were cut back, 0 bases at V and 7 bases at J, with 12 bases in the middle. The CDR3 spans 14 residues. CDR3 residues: CASSLAGQGGGYTF. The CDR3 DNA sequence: TGTGCCAGCAGCTTAGCGGGGCAGGGAGGTGGCTACACCTTC.

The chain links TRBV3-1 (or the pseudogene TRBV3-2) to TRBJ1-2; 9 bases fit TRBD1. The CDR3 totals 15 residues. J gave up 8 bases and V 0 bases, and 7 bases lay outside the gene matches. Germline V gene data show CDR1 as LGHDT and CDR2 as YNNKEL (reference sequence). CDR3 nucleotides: TGTGCCAGCAGCCAAGACCCGGGACAGGGCTCCGGCTACACCTTC. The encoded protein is CASSQDPGQGSGYTF.

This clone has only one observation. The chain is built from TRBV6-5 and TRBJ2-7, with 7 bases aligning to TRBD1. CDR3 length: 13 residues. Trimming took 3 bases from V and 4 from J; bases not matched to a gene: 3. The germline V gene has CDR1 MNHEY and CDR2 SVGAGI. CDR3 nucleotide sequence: TGTGCCAGCAGTTATCGACAGGGTTACGAGCAGTACTTC. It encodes CASSYRQGYEQYF.

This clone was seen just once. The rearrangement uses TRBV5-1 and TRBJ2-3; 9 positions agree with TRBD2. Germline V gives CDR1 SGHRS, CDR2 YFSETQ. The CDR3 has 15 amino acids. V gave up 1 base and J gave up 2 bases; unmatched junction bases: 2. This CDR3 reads CASSLTSGFTDTQYF. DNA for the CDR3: TGCGCCAGCAGCTTGACTAGCGGGTTCACAGATACGCAGTATTTT.

Written as DNA, the CDR3 is TGTGCCTGGAGTACGACTAGCGGGGAGCTGTTTTTT. This sequence encodes CAWSTTSGELFF. The gene calls are TRBV30 and TRBJ2-2, with D perhaps matching TRBD2 (6 bases). CDR1 and CDR2 (germline): GTSNPN, SVGIG (reference sequence). The CDR3 loop spans 12 amino acids. Trimming left V 2 bases short and J 7 bases short, with 8 bases between.

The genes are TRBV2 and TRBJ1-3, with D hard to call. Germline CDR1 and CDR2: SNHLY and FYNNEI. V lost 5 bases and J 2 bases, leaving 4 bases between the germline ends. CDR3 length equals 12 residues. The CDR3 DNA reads TGTGCCAGCAGTCAAACTGGAAACACCATATATTTT. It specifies CASSQTGNTIYF.

CDR3 residues: CASSQASPPGGYTF. The CDR3 DNA is TGCGCCAGCAGCCAGGCCAGTCCCCCGGGAGGCTACACCTTC. The chain carries TRBV4-1 and TRBJ1-2; unclear D gene. The CDR3 covers 14 residues. CDR1 is MGHRA, CDR2 YSYEKL, per germline. The V and J ends lost 3 bases and 8 bases respectively, with 16 bases between them.

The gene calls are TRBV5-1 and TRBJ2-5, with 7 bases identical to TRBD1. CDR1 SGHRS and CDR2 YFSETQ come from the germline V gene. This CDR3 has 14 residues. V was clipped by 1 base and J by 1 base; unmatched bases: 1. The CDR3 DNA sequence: TGCGCCAGCAGCTTGCGGGACAGCCAAGAGACCCAGTACTTC. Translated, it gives CASSLRDSQETQYF.

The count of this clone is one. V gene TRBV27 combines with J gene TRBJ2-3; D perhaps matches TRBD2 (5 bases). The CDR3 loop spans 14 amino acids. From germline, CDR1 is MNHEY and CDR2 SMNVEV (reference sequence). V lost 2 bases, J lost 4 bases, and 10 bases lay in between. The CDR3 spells CASSLGSSPDTQYF. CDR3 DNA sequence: TGTGCCAGCAGTTTAGGGAGCTCCCCAGATACGCAGTATTTT.

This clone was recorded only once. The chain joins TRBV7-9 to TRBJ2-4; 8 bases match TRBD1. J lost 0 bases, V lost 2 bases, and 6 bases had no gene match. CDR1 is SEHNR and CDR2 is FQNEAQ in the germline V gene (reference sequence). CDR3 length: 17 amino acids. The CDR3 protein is CASSLLDRVGAKNIQYF. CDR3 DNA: TGTGCCAGCAGCTTATTGGACAGGGTGGGAGCCAAAAACATTCAGTACTTC.